This T cell receptor (beta chain) was observed in a study of identifying expanded T cells in peripheral blood. V was pared by 6 bases and J by 7 bases, with 15 bases between. Germline V gene data show CDR1 as MNHNS and CDR2 as SASEGT. The CDR3 totals 14 residues. General observations from the study: Variance in clone template counts between approximately two-week samples significantly increased with total template count across all healthy donors. About 1.3 clones differed between technical replicates, versus around 16 and 19 over time.

Regarding this clone: Its specificity is unknown.

No infections or other immune events were documented during collection. The data were produced by immunoSEQ multiplex PCR, yet TCRdb's version contains in-frame clones alone and is incomplete. Counted here are about 84,000 clones, about 86% occurring once; the ten biggest clones make up around 5.6%. The chain joins TRBV6-1 to TRBJ1-4; tentatively, D is TRBD1 (5 bases). The clonotype originates from a person aged 18 to 70 in good health. Sequencing used blood. CDR3 DNA sequence: TGTGCCAGCAGGTATCGCACGGGGGGTGAAAAACTGTTTTTT. As protein: CASRYRTGGEKLFF.